A single sample gave rise to the 27 T cell receptor beta chains below, sequenced in a study of Graves' ophthalmopathy and Graves' hyperthyroidism. RNA transcripts provided the template for amplifying TCR beta CDR3 regions. In the first round, RT-PCR was carried out with HTBI primers, and a multiplex PCR formed the second round. TCRdb processed the multiplex PCR reads anew with MiXCR; each CDR3 protein has one entry. The sample includes about 500,000 distinct CDR3 sequences, 35% to 45% of them seen just once. The sequenced sample consisted of peripheral blood or thyroid tissue (not recorded which). The receptors were gathered from an adult man with Graves' hyperthyroidism.

This clonotype was counted ten times or more. V and J are TRBV29-1 and TRBJ2-7; D could derive from TRBD1 or TRBD2 (5 bases each). The CDR3 spans 13 residues. V shed 2 bases and J shed 2 bases, with 10 bases lying between them. Germline CDR1 is SQVTM and CDR2 is ANQGSEA. The CDR3 sequence: CSVERDGPYEQYF. CDR3 nucleotide sequence: TGCAGCGTTGAAAGGGACGGGCCCTACGAGCAGTACTTC.

This clonotype has only a few counts. The chain links TRBV4-1 to TRBJ1-4; maybe TRBD1 (5 bases). The CDR3 is 15 amino acids. CDR1 and CDR2 (germline): MGHRA, YSYEKL. V was trimmed by 1 base and J by 8 bases, leaving 14 bases between them. The CDR3 DNA is TGCGCCAGCAGCCAAGGAGGGGCAGGGACGGAAAAACTGTTTTTT. Protein: CASSQGGAGTEKLFF.

This clonotype was seen repeatedly, ten times or more. The chain joins TRBV5-5 to TRBJ1-5, with 8 positions matching TRBD1. CDR1 is SGHKS, CDR2 YYEKEE, per germline (reference sequence). J lost 7 bases, V lost 3 bases, and 6 bases had no gene match. This CDR3 comprises 14 residues. CDR3 in DNA: TGTGCCAGCAGCTCAGGACAGGGCCAACAGCCCCAGCATTTT. This sequence encodes CASSSGQGQQPQHF.

As for this clonotype: One junction end disagrees with the germline gene, perhaps due to a read error. V is TRBV7-9 and J is TRBJ2-7; weak D call: TRBD1 (6 bases). In germline, CDR1 is SEHNR, CDR2 FQNEAQ (reference sequence). This CDR3 is 15 amino acids long. The CDR3 DNA sequence: TGTGCCAGCAGCTACAGGGCACCAAGCTCCTACGAGCGGTACTTC. Translating it yields CASSYRAPSSYERYF. Complete variable domain (other parts from reference TRBV7-9 and TRBJ2-7): DTGVSQNPRHKITKRGQNVTFRCDPISEHNRLYWYRQTLGQGPEFLTYFQNEAQLEKSRLLSDRFSAERPKGSFSTLEIQRTEQGDSAMYLCASSYRAPSSYERYFGPGTRLTVT.

Worth noting for this clonotype: The CDR3 carries no conserved terminal phenylalanine or tryptophan, so it likely arises from a read error. The DNA is left out, because the CDR3 cannot be placed on it with certainty; the CDR3 is given as TCRdb lists it. CDR3 in amino acids: CATRGLDG. This sequence joins TRBV10-3 and TRBJ1-3. The length of the CDR3 is 8 amino acids, counting both ends. From germline, CDR1 is ENHRY and CDR2 SYGVKD.

The chain combines TRBV29-1 with TRBJ2-5; D gene ambiguous. The ends were cut back, 3 bases at V and 7 bases at J, with 18 bases in the middle. Germline lookup yields CDR1 SQVTM and CDR2 ANQGSEA. The CDR3 sequence is 14 residues long. CDR3 nucleotides: TGCAGCGTTGATTCCGCTACCTCCCCACGGACCCAGTACTTC. Its translation is CSVDSATSPRTQYF.

The sample holds a few counts of this clonotype. This chain joins TRBV2 and TRBJ1-3, with a weak D call TRBD1 (6 bases). The CDR3 runs 14 residues. V was cut by 7 bases and J by 2 bases, with 12 bases left in between. Germline CDR1 reads SNHLY; CDR2 reads FYNNEI. CDR3 sequence (DNA): TGTGCCAGCACCCTCGGGACACCTGGAAACACCATATATTTT. Translated, it gives CASTLGTPGNTIYF.

The genes are TRBV5-1 and TRBJ2-3, with TRBD1 matching 12 bases. V dropped 3 bases and J dropped 4; count of bases not matched to a gene: 3. CDR1 is SGHRS, CDR2 YFSETQ, per germline. The CDR3 runs to 15 residues. CDR3 sequence: CASSSGQGASDTQYF. The CDR3 DNA is TGCGCCAGCAGCTCGGGACAGGGGGCTTCAGATACGCAGTATTTT.

The chain is built from TRBV5-5 and TRBJ2-7; TRBD2 agrees at 11 bases. The end of the DNA fits TRBJ2-1 better, so the J call may be wrong. The CDR3 length is 15 residues. From germline, CDR1 is SGHKS and CDR2 YYEKEE (reference sequence). CDR3 nucleotide sequence: TGTGCCAGCAGCTTGGTTAGCGGGGGGGGCGATGAGCAGTTCTTC. Translating it yields CASSLVSGGGDEQFF.

V gene TRBV5-1 combines with J gene TRBJ2-3, with 7 nucleotides matching TRBD1. The CDR3 length is 14 residues. Germline assignment: CDR1 SGHRS and CDR2 YFSETQ. Losses at the gene ends were 1 base for V and 4 bases for J; bases not matched to a gene: 3. CDR3 coding DNA: TGCGCCAGCAGCTTGCTACAGGGGTCAGATACGCAGTATTTT. Amino acid sequence: CASSLLQGSDTQYF.

The chain has TRBV2 and TRBJ2-2, with 8 bases lining up with TRBD1. V lost 4 bases to trimming and J lost 9 bases; unmatched junction nucleotides: 19. Germline assignment: CDR1 SNHLY and CDR2 FYNNEI. CDR3 size: 18 residues. CDR3 amino acids: CASSVLNPRTGLNRELFF. CDR3 in DNA: TGTGCCAGCAGTGTACTCAACCCGCGGACAGGGCTGAACCGGGAGCTGTTTTTT. Based on the CDR3 plus reference TRBV2 and TRBJ2-2, the full variable domain is EPEVTQTPSHQVTQMGQEVILRCVPISNHLYFYWYRQILGQKVEFLVSFYNNEISEKSEIFDDQFSVERPDGSNFTLKIRSTKLEDSAMYFCASSVLNPRTGLNRELFFGEGSRLTVL.

The V and J genes are TRBV7-9 and TRBJ2-3; D not certain. The V end lost 1 base, the J end lost 11 bases, and 19 bases lay between the germline ends. The CDR3 contains 15 residues. Germline CDR1 SEHNR, CDR2 FQNEAQ (reference sequence). CDR3 nucleotides: TGTGCCAGCAGCTTAGACACCTCGCGAGGAAGGGAGCAGTATTTT. This translates into CASSLDTSRGREQYF.

This clonotype was recorded many times. An end of the junction does not agree with germline; a read error may underlie this. This chain joins TRBV7-7 and TRBJ2-7, with a possible D match to TRBD1 (6 bases). The V gene's germline CDR1 is SSHAT and CDR2 FNYEAQ (reference sequence). CDR3 length equals 14 residues. CDR3 DNA: TGTGCTAGCAGCTTAGACGGACAAACAGGGGAGCAGTACTTC. This translates into CASSLDGQTGEQYF. The full variable domain, completed using reference TRBV7-7 and TRBJ2-7, is GAGVSQSPRYKVTKRGQDVTLRCDPISSHATLYWYQQALGQGPEFLTYFNYEAQPDKSGLPSDRFSAERPEGSISTLTIQRTEQRDSAMYRCASSLDGQTGEQYFGPGTRLTVT.

With regard to this clonotype: A much larger clone is a single base away; this may be a read error. The chain combines TRBV7-9 with TRBJ2-5; possible D gene TRBD1, 5 bases. Germline V CDR1 and CDR2: SEHNR, FQNEAQ (reference sequence). The CDR3 is 17 residues long. The CDR3 loop is CARSLGVAGALGETQYF. CDR3 nucleotide sequence: TGTGCCCGCAGCTTAGGGGTTGCTGGGGCGCTGGGAGAGACCCAGTACTTC.

This clonotype was detected ten times or more. This sequence joins TRBV7-2 and TRBJ1-5; D perhaps matches TRBD1 (6 bases). V was shortened by 1 base and J by 4 bases, with 11 bases between the two germline ends. In germline, CDR1 is SGHTA, CDR2 FQGNSA. This CDR3 has 15 residues. The CDR3 region has the DNA TGTGCCAGCAGCTTAGTGGGACAACCGAATCAGCCCCAGCATTTT. Translation: CASSLVGQPNQPQHF.

The table lists this clonotype with many counts. The chain couples TRBV9 to TRBJ1-6, with D tentatively TRBD1 (5 bases). The CDR3 totals 14 residues. The V end lost 0 bases, the J end lost 10 bases, and 11 bases lay between the germline ends. The germline CDR1 and CDR2 sequences are SGDLS and YYNGEE. The CDR3: CASSVAGTQSPLHF. CDR3 sequence (DNA): TGTGCCAGCAGCGTAGCAGGGACTCAATCACCCCTCCACTTT.

A word on this clonotype: One base away lies a much larger clone, so this may be a sequencing read error. This chain connects TRBV19 to TRBJ1-1, with D uncertain. Germline assignment: CDR1 LNHDA and CDR2 SQIVND (reference sequence). CDR3 size: 14 residues. V dropped 5 bases and J dropped 2 bases, with 12 bases sitting between them. In nucleotides, the CDR3 is TGTGCCAGTAGTCCACACGGCATAAACACTGAAGCTTTCTTT. It yields the protein CASSPHGINTEAFF.

This clonotype was observed many times. V is TRBV7-9 and J is TRBJ2-7; 7 bases match TRBD1. CDR3 length: 14 amino acids. The V gene end was trimmed by 6 bases and the J gene end by 2 bases; junction bases not matched to a gene: 7. Germline lookup yields CDR1 SEHNR and CDR2 FQNEAQ (reference sequence). DNA of the CDR3: TGTGCCAGCAGAGAAGACAGGGCGGCCTACGAGCAGTACTTC. It codes for CASREDRAAYEQYF.

In its sample, this clonotype was seen a few times. The gene calls are TRBV29-1 and TRBJ1-1; no clear D. The CDR3 totals 14 residues. Germline CDR1 is SQVTM and CDR2 is ANQGSEA. V was cut by 2 bases and J by 0 bases, with 10 bases left in between. This CDR3 reads CSVEIGQVNTEAFF. For the CDR3, the DNA is TGCAGCGTTGAAATAGGGCAGGTGAACACTGAAGCTTTCTTT.

A remark on this clonotype: It may be a read error: a sequence one base away is much more abundant. The CDR3 DNA reads TGCGCCAGCAGCCGCCCCGGACAGGGGGCTCCTATCGATGACTACACCTTC. Translated: CASSRPGQGAPIDDYTF. V usage is TRBV5-1 and J usage is TRBJ1-2; TRBD1 agrees at 11 bases. The CDR3 consists of 17 residues. J lost 10 bases, V lost 4 bases, and 18 bases had no gene match. Germline-derived CDR1 and CDR2 are SGHRS and YFSETQ.

The V and J genes are TRBV10-3 and TRBJ2-7; 7 bases fit TRBD1. Germline V gene data show CDR1 as ENHRY and CDR2 as SYGVKD. There are 14 residues in the CDR3. V shed 4 bases, J shed 3 bases, and the junction held 6 bases outside the gene matches. Here the CDR3 DNA reads TGTGCCATCAGTGGGGGACAGCTTAACTACGAGCAGTACTTC. Amino acid sequence: CAISGGQLNYEQYF.

This clonotype appeared many times. The chain couples TRBV7-8 to TRBJ1-4; D perhaps matches TRBD1 (5 bases). V was clipped by 2 bases and J by 0 bases, with 7 bases between them. In germline, CDR1 is SGHVS, CDR2 FQNEAQ. The CDR3 covers 15 residues. The CDR3 DNA follows: TGTGCCAGCAGCTTACGAGGGGCAACTAATGAAAAACTGTTTTTT. It codes for CASSLRGATNEKLFF. The full variable domain, completed using reference TRBV7-8 and TRBJ1-4, is GAGVSQSPRYKVAKRGQDVALRCDPISGHVSLFWYQQALGQGPEFLTYFQNEAQLDKSGLPSDRFFAERPEGSVSTLKIQRTQQEDSAVYLCASSLRGATNEKLFFGSGTQLSVL.

This clonotype was seen a handful of times. The chain employs TRBV7-3 and TRBJ1-1, with a possible D match to TRBD1 (5 bases). The V gene lost 6 bases and the J gene lost 2 bases, with 10 bases spanning the gap. In germline, CDR1 is SGHTA, CDR2 FQGTGA. The CDR3 loop spans 13 amino acids. The CDR3, as DNA: TGTGCCAGCAGGAGACAGCTTAACACTGAAGCTTTCTTT. Protein product: CASRRQLNTEAFF.

This clonotype has at least ten counts. V gene TRBV5-6 combines with J gene TRBJ2-5; 7 positions match TRBD1. With V trimmed by 1 base and J by 2 bases, 8 bases remained unmatched. Germline lookup yields CDR1 SGHDT and CDR2 YYEEEE. This CDR3 region has 16 residues. The CDR3, as DNA: TGTGCCAGCAGCTTGCGACAGGGAGTGGGACAAGAGACCCAGTACTTC. Amino acids: CASSLRQGVGQETQYF.

Turning to this clonotype: Since a much larger clone is just one base distant, this may be a read error. The CDR3 ends on some other residue instead of the conserved phenylalanine or tryptophan, so this is likely a read error. The chain uses TRBV10-3 and TRBJ2-7, with 7 bases fitting TRBD2. Losses at the gene ends were 10 bases for V and 0 bases for J; bases not matched to a gene: 15. The CDR3 loop spans 16 amino acids. Germline V gene sequence: CDR1 ENHRY, CDR2 SYGVKD. DNA of the CDR3: TGTGCCACCCTCAACCCCGCTAGCGGTAGCTCCTACGAGCAGTACCTC. Translation gives CATLNPASGSSYEQYL.

Turning to this clonotype: Likely a read error: the CDR3 ends without its conserved phenylalanine or tryptophan. The DNA is omitted, as the CDR3 cannot be located on it reliably, and the CDR3 follows TCRdb's listing. J is TRBJ1-1 and V is TRBV7-9; TRBD1, the table's D call, was not compared with the DNA. The V gene's germline CDR1 is SEHNR and CDR2 FQNEAQ (reference sequence). The CDR3 numbers 11 amino acids, ends counted. CDR3: CASSSGQGAIY.

This clonotype was counted many times. The genes are TRBV20-1 and TRBJ1-4, with a possible D match to TRBD1 (5 bases). V was clipped by 3 bases and J by 0 bases, with 8 bases between them. The CDR3 is made up of 14 amino acids. Germline values: CDR1 DFQATT, CDR2 SNEGSKA (reference sequence). CDR3 coding DNA: TGCAGTGCTAGGGGCAGGGCAACTAATGAAAAACTGTTTTTT. Protein sequence: CSARGRATNEKLFF.